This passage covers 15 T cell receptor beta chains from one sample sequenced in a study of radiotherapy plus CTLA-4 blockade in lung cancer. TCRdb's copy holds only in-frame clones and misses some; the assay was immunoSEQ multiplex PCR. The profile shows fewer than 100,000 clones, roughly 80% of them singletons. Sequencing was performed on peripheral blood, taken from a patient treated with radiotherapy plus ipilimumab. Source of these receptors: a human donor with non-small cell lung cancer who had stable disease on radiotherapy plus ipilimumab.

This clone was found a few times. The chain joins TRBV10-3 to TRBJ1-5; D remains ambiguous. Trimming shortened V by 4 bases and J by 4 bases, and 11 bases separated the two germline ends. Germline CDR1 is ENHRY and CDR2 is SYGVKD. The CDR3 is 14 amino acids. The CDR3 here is CAISVAQTNQPQHF. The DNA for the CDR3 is TGTGCCATCAGTGTGGCGCAGACTAATCAGCCCCAGCATTTT.

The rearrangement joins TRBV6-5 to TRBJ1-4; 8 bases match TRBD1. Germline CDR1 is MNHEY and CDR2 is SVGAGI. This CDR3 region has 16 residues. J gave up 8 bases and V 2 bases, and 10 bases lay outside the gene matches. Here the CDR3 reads CASSYQGTGPKEKLFF. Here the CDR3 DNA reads TGTGCCAGCAGTTACCAGGGGACAGGTCCAAAGGAAAAACTGTTTTTT.

Here the CDR3 reads CASSSDSRMETQYF. CDR3 DNA: TGTGCCAGCAGCTCGGACAGCCGGATGGAGACCCAGTACTTC. The chain couples TRBV7-6 to TRBJ2-5; a weak D match, TRBD1 (6 bases). Per the germline V gene, CDR1 is SGHVS and CDR2 is FNYEAQ. Trimming took off 4 bases at V and 5 bases at J, with 14 bases between the two ends. CDR3 length equals 14 residues.

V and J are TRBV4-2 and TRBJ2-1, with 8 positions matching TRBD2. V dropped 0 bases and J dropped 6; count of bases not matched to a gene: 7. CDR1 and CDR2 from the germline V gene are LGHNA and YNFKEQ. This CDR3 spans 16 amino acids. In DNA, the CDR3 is TGTGCCAGCAGCCAAGAAGTCCAGCGGGAGCCCAATGAGCAGTTCTTC. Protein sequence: CASSQEVQREPNEQFF.

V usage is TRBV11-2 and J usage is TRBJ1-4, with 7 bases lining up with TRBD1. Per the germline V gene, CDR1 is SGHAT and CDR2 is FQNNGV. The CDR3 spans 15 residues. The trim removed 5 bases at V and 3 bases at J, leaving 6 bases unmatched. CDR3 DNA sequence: TGTGCCAGCAGCGGAAAAGGGGGCCCTAATGAAAAACTGTTTTTT. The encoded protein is CASSGKGGPNEKLFF.

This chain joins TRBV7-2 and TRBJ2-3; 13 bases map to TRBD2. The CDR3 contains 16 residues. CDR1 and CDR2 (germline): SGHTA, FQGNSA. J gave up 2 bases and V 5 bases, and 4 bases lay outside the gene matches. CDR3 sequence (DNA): TGTGCCAGCAGCACCGGGACTAGCGGGAACACAGATACGCAGTATTTT. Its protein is CASSTGTSGNTDTQYF.

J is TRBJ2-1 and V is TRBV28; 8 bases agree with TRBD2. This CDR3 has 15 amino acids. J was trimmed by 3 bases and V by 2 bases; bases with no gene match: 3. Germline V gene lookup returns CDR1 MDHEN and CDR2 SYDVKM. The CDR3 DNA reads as TGTGCCAGCAGTTTAAGTCTAGCGGGCTACAATGAGCAGTTCTTC. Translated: CASSLSLAGYNEQFF.

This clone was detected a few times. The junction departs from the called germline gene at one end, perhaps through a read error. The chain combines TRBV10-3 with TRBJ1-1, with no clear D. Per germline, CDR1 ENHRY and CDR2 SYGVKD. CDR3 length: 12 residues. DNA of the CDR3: TGTGCCATCAGTGGAGGGAACGCTGAAGCTTTCTTT. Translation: CAISGGNAEAFF.

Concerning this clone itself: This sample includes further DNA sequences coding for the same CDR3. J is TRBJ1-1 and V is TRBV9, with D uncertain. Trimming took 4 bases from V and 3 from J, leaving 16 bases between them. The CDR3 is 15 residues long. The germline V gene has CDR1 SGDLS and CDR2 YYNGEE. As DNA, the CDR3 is TGTGCCAGCAGCCCCCGACATAGACGGGACACTGAAGCTTTCTTT. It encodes CASSPRHRRDTEAFF. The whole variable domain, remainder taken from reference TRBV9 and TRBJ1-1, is DSGVTQTPKHLITATGQRVTLRCSPRSGDLSVYWYQQSLDQGLQFLIQYYNGEERAKGNILERFSAQQFPDLHSELNLSSLELGDSALYFCASSPRHRRDTEAFFGQGTRLTVV.

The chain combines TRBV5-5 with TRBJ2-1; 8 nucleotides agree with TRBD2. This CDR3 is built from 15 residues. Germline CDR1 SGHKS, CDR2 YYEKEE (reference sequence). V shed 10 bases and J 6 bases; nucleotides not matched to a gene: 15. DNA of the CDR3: TGTGCCCTGGGGCCGGCTAGCGGGTTGGGCAATGAGCAGTTCTTC. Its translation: CALGPASGLGNEQFF. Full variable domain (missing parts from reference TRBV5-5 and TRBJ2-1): DAGVTQSPTHLIKTRGQQVTLRCSPISGHKSVSWYQQVLGQGPQFIFQYYEKEERGRGNFPDRFSARQFPNYSSELNVNALLLGDSALYLCALGPASGLGNEQFFGPGTRLTVL.

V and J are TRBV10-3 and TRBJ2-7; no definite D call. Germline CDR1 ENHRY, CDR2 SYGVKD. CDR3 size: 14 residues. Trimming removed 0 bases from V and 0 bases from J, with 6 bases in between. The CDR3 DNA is TGTGCCATCAGTGAGTCGTTGGGCTCCTACGAGCAGTACTTC. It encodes CAISESLGSYEQYF.

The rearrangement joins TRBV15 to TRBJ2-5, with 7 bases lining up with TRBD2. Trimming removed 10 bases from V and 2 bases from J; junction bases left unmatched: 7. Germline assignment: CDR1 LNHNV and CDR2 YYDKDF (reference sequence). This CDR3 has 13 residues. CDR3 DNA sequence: TGTGCCAGCGGGAGACAGCTACAAGAGACCCAGTACTTC. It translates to CASGRQLQETQYF.

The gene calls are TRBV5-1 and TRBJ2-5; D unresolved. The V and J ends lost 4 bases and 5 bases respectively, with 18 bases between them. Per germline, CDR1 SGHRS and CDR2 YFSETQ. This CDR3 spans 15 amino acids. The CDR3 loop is CASSQPPELGETQYF. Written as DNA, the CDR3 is TGCGCCAGCAGCCAACCGCCCGAACTGGGGGAGACCCAGTACTTC.

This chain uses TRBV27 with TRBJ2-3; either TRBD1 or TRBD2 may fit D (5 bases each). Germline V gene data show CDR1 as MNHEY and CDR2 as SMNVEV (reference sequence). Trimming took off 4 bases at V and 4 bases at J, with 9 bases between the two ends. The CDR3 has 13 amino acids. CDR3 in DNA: TGTGCCAGCAGTTGGGACGGTCCAGATACGCAGTATTTT. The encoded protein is CASSWDGPDTQYF.

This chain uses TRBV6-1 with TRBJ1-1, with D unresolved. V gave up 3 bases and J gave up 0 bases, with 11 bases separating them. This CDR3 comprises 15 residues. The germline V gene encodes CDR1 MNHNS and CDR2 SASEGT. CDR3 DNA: TGTGCCAGCAGTGATTTAGGGTCTGTGAACACTGAAGCTTTCTTT. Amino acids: CASSDLGSVNTEAFF.